A selection of T cell receptor beta chains follows, all from one sample in a study of OX40 agonist ivuxolimab in advanced cancers. The table came from immunoSEQ multiplex PCR; TCRdb's copy has only in-frame clones and leaves some out. The sample lists 70,000 or so clones; roughly 87% were seen once. Sequencing was performed on CD4+ or CD8+ T cells sorted from blood, taken in a trial of the OX40 agonist ivuxolimab. All receptors come from an adult with an advanced solid tumor such as melanoma, head and neck, liver or kidney cancer. CDR3s include the opening cysteine and the closing phenylalanine or tryptophan. A D gene is named only where the DNA matches it firmly. Size tells how often a clone was seen (once, few, many) or the class of an expanded clone, and some rows leave it out.

v_gene	d_gene	j_gene	abundance	CDR3aa	CDR3nt
TRBV7-9	NA	TRBJ2-5	NA	CASSLWGQQETQYF	TGTGCCAGCAGCTTATGGGGACAACAAGAGACCCAGTACTTC
TRBV7-3	TRBD1	TRBJ2-1	NA	CASSPSGTAYNEQFF	TGTGCCAGCAGCCCCTCCGGGACAGCCTACAATGAGCAGTTCTTC
TRBV6-5	NA	TRBJ2-7	NA	CASSLNGGDEQYF	TGTGCCAGCAGTTTAAACGGGGGAGACGAGCAGTACTTC
TRBV6-1	NA	TRBJ2-3	NA	CASSARVTLTDTQYF	TGTGCCAGCAGTGCCAGGGTTACCCTCACAGATACGCAGTATTTT
TRBV7-2	NA	TRBJ2-5	NA	CASRSRSQETQYF	TGTGCCAGCAGATCCCGGTCCCAAGAGACCCAGTACTTC
TRBV6-6	TRBD1	TRBJ1-2	NA	CASSLQGIGYTF	TGTGCCAGCAGCTTACAGGGGATTGGCTACACCTTC
TRBV27	TRBD1	TRBJ1-6	NA	CASSSAGQGRGSPLHF	TGTGCCAGCAGTTCCGCGGGACAGGGCCGGGGATCACCCCTCCACTTT
TRBV6-4	NA	TRBJ1-1	once	CASRSMAGETEAFF	TGTGCCAGCAGAAGCATGGCAGGGGAGACTGAAGCTTTCTTT
TRBV5-1	NA	TRBJ1-5	NA	CASSSLPGQPQHF	TGCGCCAGCAGCAGTCTCCCCGGGCAGCCCCAGCATTTT
TRBV28	NA	TRBJ2-2	NA	CASRKRAGELFF	TGTGCCAGCAGAAAGAGGGCCGGGGAGCTGTTTTTT
TRBV19	NA	TRBJ1-5	NA	CASTPVLGGNQPQHF	TGTGCCAGTACCCCAGTCCTAGGAGGCAATCAGCCCCAGCATTTT
TRBV4-1	TRBD1	TRBJ1-1	NA	CASSQEQGDQNAEAFF	TGCGCCAGCAGCCAAGAACAGGGGGACCAAAACGCTGAAGCTTTCTTT
TRBV19	NA	TRBJ1-5	NA	CASSIAVSNQPQHF	TGTGCCAGTAGTATAGCGGTTAGCAATCAGCCCCAGCATTTT
TRBV28	NA	TRBJ2-3	NA	CASSRTQGSGTDTQYF	TGTGCCAGCAGTCGAACCCAGGGGTCGGGCACAGATACGCAGTATTTT
TRBV7-9	NA	TRBJ1-5	NA	CASSFEGPPQPQHF	TGTGCCAGCAGCTTTGAGGGTCCCCCTCAGCCCCAGCATTTT
TRBV7-2	NA	TRBJ1-5	NA	CASSLRSILGNQPQHF	TGTGCCAGCAGCTTAAGGTCAATTTTAGGCAATCAGCCCCAGCATTTT
TRBV4-2	TRBD2	TRBJ2-1	once	CASSPVHGTSFRHEQFF	TGTGCCAGCAGCCCAGTCCACGGGACTAGTTTCCGTCATGAGCAGTTCTTC
TRBV7-9	TRBD2	TRBJ2-1	NA	CASSPKRLAGGYNEQFF	TGTGCCAGCAGCCCGAAAAGGCTAGCGGGGGGATACAATGAGCAGTTCTTC
TRBV9	NA	TRBJ2-1	NA	CTSSFGQSSYNEQFF	TGTACCAGCAGCTTCGGGCAGAGCTCCTACAATGAGCAGTTCTTC
TRBV6-6	TRBD1	TRBJ1-1	NA	CASGQAMNTEAFF	TGTGCCAGCGGACAGGCTATGAACACTGAAGCTTTCTTT
TRBV28	NA	TRBJ2-7	NA	CASMRDAYEQYF	TGTGCCAGCATGAGGGACGCCTACGAGCAGTACTTC
TRBV5-1	NA	TRBJ2-2	NA	CASRGAANTGELFF	TGCGCCAGCCGGGGGGCGGCGAACACCGGGGAGCTGTTTTTT
TRBV6-5	NA	TRBJ2-7	once	CASSRTGLNYEQYF	TGTGCCAGCAGCCGGACCGGACTGAACTACGAGCAGTACTTC
TRBV15	NA	TRBJ2-1	NA	CATSRERGKGYNEQFF	TGTGCCACCAGCAGAGAACGCGGGAAGGGGTACAATGAGCAGTTCTTC
TRBV9	NA	TRBJ2-4	NA	CASSPWGSGKNIQYF	TGTGCCAGCAGCCCGTGGGGTAGCGGCAAAAACATTCAGTACTTC
TRBV5-1	NA	TRBJ1-4	once	CASSWGDSTNEKLFF	TGCGCCAGCAGCTGGGGAGATTCAACTAATGAAAAACTGTTTTTT
TRBV7-3	NA	TRBJ2-1	NA	CASRLDPDNEQFF	TGTGCCAGCAGACTGGACCCCGACAATGAGCAGTTCTTC
TRBV29-1	NA	TRBJ2-4	NA	CSVVVSIAKNIQYF	TGCAGCGTTGTCGTCAGTATAGCCAAAAACATTCAGTACTTC
TRBV11-2	NA	TRBJ2-3	NA	CASSRGSQASTDTQYF	TGTGCCAGCAGCCGGGGCAGTCAGGCCAGCACAGATACGCAGTATTTT
TRBV27	NA	TRBJ2-1	NA	CASSVARYNEQFF	TGTGCCAGCAGTGTAGCGAGGTACAATGAGCAGTTCTTC
TRBV2	NA	TRBJ1-5	NA	CASNRDDQPQHF	TGTGCCAGCAACAGGGATGATCAGCCCCAGCATTTT
TRBV27	TRBD2	TRBJ2-1	once	CASRLAGRDEQFF	TGTGCCAGCCGACTAGCGGGAAGGGATGAGCAGTTCTTC
TRBV11-2	NA	TRBJ1-2	NA	CASSPSIGPANYGYTF	TGTGCCAGCAGCCCTAGCATAGGGCCAGCTAACTATGGCTACACCTTC
TRBV5-1	TRBD2	TRBJ2-3	NA	CASSSGLAGDTDTQYF	TGCGCCAGCAGCTCCGGACTAGCGGGAGATACAGATACGCAGTATTTT
TRBV15	NA	TRBJ2-2	NA	CATSRDRDTGELFF	TGTGCCACCAGCAGAGACCGGGACACCGGGGAGCTGTTTTTT
TRBV7-9	TRBD1	TRBJ1-1	NA	CASSLGQINTEAFF	TGTGCCAGCAGCTTGGGACAGATCAACACTGAAGCTTTCTTT
TRBV27	TRBD1	TRBJ1-1	NA	CASSIRAGGNTEAFF	TGTGCCAGCAGTATAAGGGCAGGGGGGAACACTGAAGCTTTCTTT
TRBV7-9	NA	TRBJ1-5	NA	CASSLDGRSNQPQHF	TGTGCCAGCAGCTTAGATGGACGGAGCAATCAGCCCCAGCATTTT
TRBV2	NA	TRBJ2-3	NA	CASSRGAGSTDTQYF	TGTGCCAGCAGTAGGGGGGCAGGAAGCACAGATACGCAGTATTTT
TRBV6-1	NA	TRBJ1-6	NA	CASNKDLTSPLHF	TGTGCCAGCAATAAGGACTTAACCTCACCCCTCCACTTT
TRBV7-6	NA	TRBJ2-2	NA	CASSLDGGELFF	TGTGCCAGCAGCTTAGATGGCGGGGAGCTGTTTTTT
TRBV2	NA	TRBJ1-1	NA	CASRTEWTEAFF	TGTGCCAGCAGAACCGAGTGGACTGAAGCTTTCTTT
TRBV5-1	NA	TRBJ2-7	NA	CASSLVDSPYEQYF	TGCGCCAGCAGCTTGGTGGACAGCCCCTACGAGCAGTACTTC
TRBV10-3	NA	TRBJ2-3	once	CAISEPGTPNTDTQYF	TGTGCCATCAGTGAGCCCGGGACGCCCAACACAGATACGCAGTATTTT
TRBV27	NA	TRBJ2-7	NA	CASSPGAPYEQYF	TGTGCCAGCAGTCCGGGGGCCCCCTACGAGCAGTACTTC
TRBV4-3	NA	TRBJ2-7	NA	CASSQVESGSYEQYF	TGCGCCAGCAGCCAAGTGGAGTCCGGGTCCTACGAGCAGTACTTC
TRBV7-2	TRBD1	TRBJ1-4	NA	CASSSRQGEKLFF	TGTGCCAGCAGCTCCCGACAGGGGGAAAAACTGTTTTTT